This T cell receptor (beta chain) was recorded in a study of T cell responses to AZD1222 COVID-19 vaccine. The CDR3 has 14 residues. Germline V gives CDR1 LNHNV, CDR2 YYDKDF (reference sequence). V was trimmed by 8 bases and J by 1 base, leaving 14 bases between them. Assay: immunoSEQ multiplex PCR; the TCRdb copy retains only in-frame clones and omits some. The sample carries approximately 150,000 clones, approximately 87% recorded once. This sequence was found in an adult who received the AZD1222 COVID-19 vaccine. V is TRBV15 and J is TRBJ1-1, with TRBD1 as a possible D gene (6 bases). The sample consisted of peripheral blood, taken 28 days after the second AZD1222 dose. As DNA, the CDR3 is TGTGCCACCGAACAGGGACGCACGAACACTGAAGCTTTCTTT. This sequence encodes CATEQGRTNTEAFF.